What follows are 19 T cell receptor beta chains derived from one specimen sequenced in a study of blood T cell repertoires in COVID-19. Repertoires were generated with immunoSEQ multiplex PCR, while TCRdb's copy carries only in-frame clones and drops some. The sample shows about 180,000 clones, 70% to 80% of them seen only once. Specimen: PBMCs or T cells enriched from blood (not recorded which). The source of these receptors is a woman aged 45-65 years who had recovered from COVID-19.

The CDR3 DNA sequence: TGCGCCAGCAGTGCTGGACTAGTCGGGGATACGCAGTATTTT. Its translation is CASSAGLVGDTQYF. This chain joins TRBV10-2 and TRBJ2-3, with 7 bases identical to TRBD2. The CDR3 is 14 amino acids. The germline V gene has CDR1 WSHSY and CDR2 SAAADI. Unmatched junction bases numbered 7, after V lost 4 bases and J lost 6 bases.

The V and J genes are TRBV30 and TRBJ1-6; TRBD1 matches at 8 bases. CDR3 length: 13 amino acids. The junction had 5 bases not matched to a gene; V was cut back by 6 bases and J by 7 bases. The germline gives CDR1 GTSNPN, CDR2 SVGIG (reference sequence). The CDR3 here is CACQGARNSPLHF. The CDR3 DNA sequence: TGTGCCTGTCAGGGGGCGAGGAATTCACCCCTCCACTTT.

This chain uses TRBV5-1 with TRBJ2-1; D may be TRBD1 (5 bases). The CDR3 has 15 residues. Germline V CDR1 and CDR2: SGHRS, YFSETQ. V was clipped by 0 bases and J by 5 bases, with 12 bases between them. CDR3 amino acids: CASSLGWTSNNEQFF. CDR3 nucleotide sequence: TGCGCCAGCAGCTTGGGGTGGACATCCAACAATGAGCAGTTCTTC.

The chain is built from TRBV6-5 and TRBJ2-3; TRBD2 matches 15 bases. Per the germline V gene, CDR1 is MNHEY and CDR2 is SVGAGI. The CDR3 is 15 amino acids. Trimming cost V 6 bases and J 10 bases; bases outside gene matches: 8. For the CDR3, the DNA is TGTGCCAGCAGCCAAGGACTAGCGGGAGGGTTGGCGCAGTATTTT. Protein product: CASSQGLAGGLAQYF.

The chain carries TRBV18 and TRBJ2-1, with no clear D. V gave up 5 bases and J gave up 10 bases, with 12 bases separating them. Germline loops: CDR1 KGHSH, CDR2 LQKENI. The CDR3 extends over 12 amino acids. CDR3 region: CASSARLTEQFF. CDR3 nucleotide sequence: TGTGCCAGCTCAGCACGACTGACCGAGCAGTTCTTC.

The chain combines TRBV28 with TRBJ2-7; D gene uncertain. Germline values: CDR1 MDHEN, CDR2 SYDVKM. The V end lost 5 bases, the J end lost 4 bases, and 9 bases lay between the germline ends. The CDR3 extends over 12 amino acids. The chain's CDR3 is CASSLYRYEQYF. Written as DNA, the CDR3 is TGTGCCAGCAGTCTCTATCGGTACGAGCAGTACTTC.

The rearrangement links TRBV25-1 to TRBJ1-6; TRBD1 might be the D (5 bases). Germline V CDR1 and CDR2: MGHDK, SYGVNS. This CDR3 contains 13 residues. The V end was cut by 7 bases, the J end by 5 bases, with 9 bases between. The CDR3 region is CASKGQDNSPLHF. The DNA of the CDR3 is TGTGCCAGCAAGGGGCAAGATAATTCACCCCTCCACTTT.

The genes are TRBV29-1 and TRBJ2-2, with D perhaps TRBD1 (6 bases). The CDR3 covers 14 residues. Trimming cost V 5 bases and J 4 bases, with 14 bases left between them. Germline V gene lookup returns CDR1 SQVTM and CDR2 ANQGSEA. The CDR3 loop reads CSVRRTESTGELFF. DNA for the CDR3: TGCAGCGTTCGGAGGACAGAATCCACCGGGGAGCTGTTTTTT.

The chain uses TRBV5-1 and TRBJ1-2; TRBD1 might be the D (5 bases). Germline V CDR1 and CDR2: SGHRS, YFSETQ. This CDR3 comprises 13 residues. V lost 4 bases and J 4 bases, leaving 11 bases between the germline ends. The CDR3: CASSQGSTYGYTF. The CDR3 bases are TGCGCCAGCAGCCAGGGATCTACCTATGGCTACACCTTC.

This chain uses TRBV7-8 with TRBJ1-2, with D perhaps matching TRBD1 (6 bases). The germline V and J ends were trimmed by 2 bases and 1 base, with 11 bases remaining between them. CDR1 and CDR2 (germline): SGHVS, FQNEAQ. The CDR3 sequence is 15 residues long. The CDR3 is CASSLLQGHNYGYTF. CDR3 DNA: TGTGCCAGCAGCTTATTGCAGGGGCATAACTATGGCTACACCTTC.

The chain joins TRBV24-1 to TRBJ1-3; weak D call: TRBD1 (5 bases). The germline V and J ends were trimmed by 9 bases and 3 bases, with 20 bases remaining between them. Germline V gene sequence: CDR1 KGHDR, CDR2 SFDVKD. The CDR3 extends over 16 amino acids. The CDR3 is CATPPGRGRIGNTIYF. For the CDR3, the DNA is TGTGCCACCCCCCCGGGGAGGGGCCGCATTGGAAACACCATATATTTT.

V and J are TRBV6-5 and TRBJ1-2, with D possibly being TRBD1 (5 bases). CDR3 length equals 16 residues. Per germline, CDR1 MNHEY and CDR2 SVGAGI. V was pared by 3 bases and J by 4 bases, with 18 bases between. The CDR3 region is CASSYGPGGLAYGYTF. The CDR3 coding sequence is TGTGCCAGCAGTTATGGACCGGGGGGATTGGCCTATGGCTACACCTTC.

The chain has TRBV7-8 and TRBJ1-1; 7 bases fit TRBD1. With 2 bases clipped from V and 8 bases from J, the junction kept 8 bases outside the gene matches. In germline, CDR1 is SGHVS, CDR2 FQNEAQ. The CDR3 contains 14 residues. CDR3 coding DNA: TGTGCCAGCAGCTTAAGACAGGGAACCTCCGAAGCTTTCTTT. It translates to CASSLRQGTSEAFF. The complete variable domain, with remaining parts taken from reference TRBV7-8 and TRBJ1-1, reads GAGVSQSPRYKVAKRGQDVALRCDPISGHVSLFWYQQALGQGPEFLTYFQNEAQLDKSGLPSDRFFAERPEGSVSTLKIQRTQQEDSAVYLCASSLRQGTSEAFFGQGTRLTVV.

This clone was detected only a few times. The genes are TRBV5-5 and TRBJ2-1, with 10 bases that match TRBD1. The ends lost 4 bases at V and 6 bases at J; junction bases unmatched: 7. The CDR3 covers 15 residues. The germline V gene encodes CDR1 SGHKS and CDR2 YYEKEE (reference sequence). The CDR3 is CASSRGQGIANEQFF. The DNA of the CDR3 is TGTGCCAGCAGCCGGGGACAGGGGATAGCCAATGAGCAGTTCTTC.

V usage is TRBV19 and J usage is TRBJ1-5; D possibly corresponds to TRBD1 (6 bases). CDR1 and CDR2 (germline): LNHDA, SQIVND (reference sequence). Between the trimmed V and J ends, which lost 4 bases and 2 bases, there was a span of 12 bases. The CDR3 is 15 amino acids. The CDR3 nucleotides are TGTGCCAGTAGTAGTGGGGGGGCAGGCAATCAGCCCCAGCATTTT. This codes for CASSSGGAGNQPQHF.

The chain carries TRBV19 and TRBJ2-1; TRBD1 matches 7 bases. From germline, CDR1 is LNHDA and CDR2 SQIVND (reference sequence). The CDR3 is 15 amino acids. V shed 5 bases, J shed 2 bases, and the junction held 6 bases outside the gene matches. The CDR3 coding sequence is TGTGCCAGTAGTCCAGACAGGGCCCCCTACAATGAGCAGTTCTTC. It yields the protein CASSPDRAPYNEQFF. Supplemented by reference TRBV19 and TRBJ2-1, the full variable domain reads DGGITQSPKYLFRKEGQNVTLSCEQNLNHDAMYWYRQDPGQGLRLIYYSQIVNDFQKGDIAEGYSVSREKKESFPLTVTSAQKNPTAFYLCASSPDRAPYNEQFFGPGTRLTVL.

This clone has more than one count but fewer than ten. The chain couples TRBV4-1 to TRBJ1-2; 8 bases map to TRBD1. Germline values: CDR1 MGHRA, CDR2 YSYEKL. The CDR3 loop spans 15 amino acids. V shed 1 base and J 2 bases; nucleotides not matched to a gene: 3. The CDR3 sequence: CASSQGQGANYGYTF. CDR3 bases: TGCGCCAGCAGCCAAGGTCAGGGGGCAAACTATGGCTACACCTTC.

The genes are TRBV5-1 and TRBJ2-3, with D unclear. V lost 1 base to trimming and J lost 3 bases, with 3 bases between them. The CDR3 has 12 amino acids. Germline CDR1 is SGHRS and CDR2 is YFSETQ. This CDR3 is CASSLPTDTQYF. The DNA of the CDR3 is TGCGCCAGCAGCTTGCCGACAGATACGCAGTATTTT.

There are a few counts of this clone. The gene calls are TRBV28 and TRBJ1-2; 7 nucleotides line up with TRBD1. The CDR3 extends over 15 amino acids. Trimming removed 6 bases from V and 3 bases from J; junction bases left unmatched: 10. CDR1 and CDR2 (germline): MDHEN, SYDVKM. The CDR3 loop reads CASSPGQRVYYGYTF. The CDR3 nucleotides read TGTGCCAGCAGCCCGGGACAGAGGGTCTACTATGGCTACACCTTC.